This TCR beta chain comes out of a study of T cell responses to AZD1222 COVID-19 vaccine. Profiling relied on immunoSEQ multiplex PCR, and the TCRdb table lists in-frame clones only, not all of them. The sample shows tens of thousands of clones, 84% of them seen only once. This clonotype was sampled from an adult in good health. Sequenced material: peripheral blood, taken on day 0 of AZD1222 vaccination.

Written as DNA, the CDR3 is TGTGCCAGCAGTTTAGCGGGGGAAAGTGGTGAGCAGTTCTTC. It translates to CASSLAGESGEQFF. V usage is TRBV28 and J usage is TRBJ2-1; 7 nucleotides agree with TRBD2. With 2 bases clipped from V and 9 bases from J, the junction kept 7 bases outside the gene matches. The CDR3 extends over 14 amino acids. Germline CDR1 and CDR2: MDHEN and SYDVKM.